Detailed here is one TCR beta chain. This sample is drawn from a study of blood T cell repertoires in COVID-19. Study background: Acute-phase and convalescent COVID-19 samples originated in the United States, Italy and Spain. Sample material is recorded as cDNA or gDNA derived from T cells, B-cell-depleted T cells, or PBMCs.

The CDR3 totals 17 residues. Per the original data handling: Reference gene primer amplification gave nucleated cell count estimates. Sequencing used immunoSEQ multiplex PCR; TCRdb keeps in-frame clones, though not all of them. V and J calls plus clone size are reproduced from that table; the DNA served to infer D and trimming. The sample records fewer than 300,000 clones, around 81% being singletons. This sequence was found in a woman in her fifties or sixties with active or convalescent COVID-19. Sequencing was performed on peripheral blood. The V and J genes are TRBV21-1 and TRBJ1-2; TRBD1 was called by the table and not checked on the DNA. TRBV21-1 is a documented pseudogene. CDR3 nucleotides: TGTGCCAGCAGCAAAAGGCTGCCAGGGCGCTCCGTTTATGGCTACACCTTC. This gives the protein CASSKRLPGRSVYGYTF.